This TCR beta chain was observed in a study of beta chain features in type 1 diabetes. Study results and caveats: Shortening of TCRB CDR3s, moderate but significant, appeared in all four CD4+ subsets of Type 1 diabetes patients.

Turning to this clone: Its cognate antigen is unknown.

The CDR3 consists of 13 residues. Germline V gives CDR1 SNHLY, CDR2 FYNNEI. The V end lost 8 bases, the J end lost 1 base, and 11 bases lay between the germline ends. Since all of the isolated RNA was reverse transcribed, expressed TCRB transcripts were what got sequenced. The protocol was immunoSEQ multiplex PCR, while the TCRdb copy is restricted to in-frame clones and leaves out a portion. Among about 70,000 clones, just under 50% were seen once, and the ten largest hold about 0.74%. The sample was central memory CD4+ T cells from blood. The rearrangement links TRBV2 to TRBJ1-1, with D possibly TRBD1 on 5 matching bases. The source is a man aged 30-40 years with type 1 diabetes. The CDR3 reads CASHRTPNTEAFF. The CDR3 DNA reads as TGTGCCAGCCACAGGACACCGAACACTGAAGCTTTCTTT.